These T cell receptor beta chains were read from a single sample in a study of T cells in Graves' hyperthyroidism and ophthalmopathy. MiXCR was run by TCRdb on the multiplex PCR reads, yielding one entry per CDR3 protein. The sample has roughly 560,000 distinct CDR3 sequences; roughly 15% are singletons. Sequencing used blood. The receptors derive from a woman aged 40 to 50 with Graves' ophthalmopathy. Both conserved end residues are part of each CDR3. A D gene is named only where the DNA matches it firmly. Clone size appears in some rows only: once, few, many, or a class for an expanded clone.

cdr3_nt: TGTGCCAGCAGTTACAGTGCAGGGACTCAGCCCCAGCATTTT; cdr3_aa: CASSYSAGTQPQHF; cdr3_length: 14; clone_size: many; d_call: -; j_call: TRBJ1-5; v_call: TRBV6-5
cdr3_nt: TGTGCCAGCATTCTCGAGAATGAGCAGTTCTTC; cdr3_aa: CASILENEQFF; cdr3_length: 11; clone_size: few; d_call: -; j_call: TRBJ2-1; v_call: TRBV28
cdr3_nt: TGCAGTGCTACCGGGAGGACGAACACCGGGGAGCTGTTTTTT; cdr3_aa: CSATGRTNTGELFF; cdr3_length: 14; clone_size: many; d_call: TRBD2; j_call: TRBJ2-2; v_call: TRBV20-1
cdr3_nt: TGTGCCAGCACAGGGGGGGGAGGGCCTTCAGACACAGATACGCAGTATTTT; cdr3_aa: CASTGGGGPSDTDTQYF; cdr3_length: 17; clone_size: few; d_call: -; j_call: TRBJ2-3; v_call: TRBV6-2/TRBV6-3
cdr3_nt: TGTGCCAGTAGTAAGTGGGACAGCCAAGAGACCCAGTACTTC; cdr3_aa: CASSKWDSQETQYF; cdr3_length: 14; clone_size: -; d_call: TRBD1; j_call: TRBJ2-5; v_call: TRBV19
cdr3_nt: TGTGCCAGCAGTGACAGGGACGAGCAGTACTTC; cdr3_aa: CASSDRDEQYF; cdr3_length: 11; clone_size: many; d_call: -; j_call: TRBJ2-7; v_call: TRBV2
cdr3_nt: TGCAGCGCCAACCCCCTGGGGGGCTGGTACACTGAAGCTTTCTTT; cdr3_aa: CSANPLGGWYTEAFF; cdr3_length: 15; clone_size: -; d_call: -; j_call: TRBJ1-1; v_call: TRBV29-1
cdr3_nt: TGTGCCTGGAGTGTACCCCTAACGGGAACGACCGGCGAGCAGTACTTC; cdr3_aa: CAWSVPLTGTTGEQYF; cdr3_length: 16; clone_size: -; d_call: -; j_call: TRBJ2-7; v_call: TRBV30
cdr3_nt: TGTGCCAGCAGCGTAGATGGGACTAGCGGGACTCCGTACTTC; cdr3_aa: CASSVDGTSGTPYF; cdr3_length: 14; clone_size: few; d_call: TRBD2; j_call: TRBJ2-7; v_call: TRBV9
cdr3_nt: TGTGCCAGCAGCCCCTCTATAAATACTGAAGCTTTCTTT; cdr3_aa: CASSPSINTEAFF; cdr3_length: 13; clone_size: many; d_call: -; j_call: TRBJ1-1; v_call: TRBV7-9
cdr3_nt: TGTGCCAGCAGGCTCGGACATGGGTCCTACGAGCAGTACTTC; cdr3_aa: CASRLGHGSYEQYF; cdr3_length: 14; clone_size: many; d_call: -; j_call: TRBJ2-7; v_call: TRBV6-5
cdr3_nt: TGTGCCAGCAGTTTACTGTTGGCGGTAGACACCGGGGAGCTGTTTTTT; cdr3_aa: CASSLLLAVDTGELFF; cdr3_length: 16; clone_size: many; d_call: -; j_call: TRBJ2-2; v_call: TRBV28
cdr3_nt: TGTGCCACCAGTGATTTGAACCAAGAGACCCAGTACTTC; cdr3_aa: CATSDLNQETQYF; cdr3_length: 13; clone_size: many; d_call: -; j_call: TRBJ2-5; v_call: TRBV24-1
cdr3_nt: TGTGCCAGCTGGGAGGGGCCCGGGCAGCCCCAGCATTTT; cdr3_aa: CASWEGPGQPQHF; cdr3_length: 13; clone_size: many; d_call: -; j_call: TRBJ1-5; v_call: TRBV6-2/TRBV6-3
cdr3_nt: TGTGCCAGCAGTCCCCCCGTCAGGGGGAGATCCGGGGAGCTGTTTTTT; cdr3_aa: CASSPPVRGRSGELFF; cdr3_length: 16; clone_size: many; d_call: TRBD1; j_call: TRBJ2-2; v_call: TRBV12-3/TRBV12-4
cdr3_nt: TGTGCCTGGAGTCCTACAGGGAGGCAAGAGACCCAGTACTTC; cdr3_aa: CAWSPTGRQETQYF; cdr3_length: 14; clone_size: many; d_call: -; j_call: TRBJ2-5; v_call: TRBV30
cdr3_nt: TGTGCCAGCAAGTACGGCGAGTCGAGGGAGACCCAGTACTTC; cdr3_aa: CASKYGESRETQYF; cdr3_length: 14; clone_size: many; d_call: -; j_call: TRBJ2-5; v_call: TRBV2
cdr3_nt: TGTGCCAGCAGTTTATTCCCAGGCTACGAGCAGTACTTC; cdr3_aa: CASSLFPGYEQYF; cdr3_length: 13; clone_size: many; d_call: -; j_call: TRBJ2-7; v_call: TRBV12-3/TRBV12-4
cdr3_nt: TGTGCCAGCAGCCCCAATGGCGGGAGTCTTCGGGAGCAGTACTTC; cdr3_aa: CASSPNGGSLREQYF; cdr3_length: 15; clone_size: -; d_call: TRBD2; j_call: TRBJ2-7; v_call: TRBV7-2
cdr3_nt: TGTGCCAGCGGAGGGACCGCCCTCCCGGGCTACACCTTC; cdr3_aa: CASGGTALPGYTF; cdr3_length: 13; clone_size: many; d_call: -; j_call: TRBJ1-2; v_call: TRBV11-2
cdr3_nt: TGCAGTGCTAGGACAGGCTCGATAAGAGAGACCCAGTACTTC; cdr3_aa: CSARTGSIRETQYF; cdr3_length: 14; clone_size: -; d_call: -; j_call: TRBJ2-5; v_call: TRBV20-1
cdr3_nt: TGTGCCAGCAGCCAAGCATCCAGGGGGAATTATGGCTACACCTTC; cdr3_aa: CASSQASRGNYGYTF; cdr3_length: 15; clone_size: few; d_call: TRBD1; j_call: TRBJ1-2; v_call: TRBV4-2
cdr3_nt: TGTGCCATCAGTGAGGGGGCCGAGGGGACTCACTACGAGCAGTACTTC; cdr3_aa: CAISEGAEGTHYEQYF; cdr3_length: 16; clone_size: many; d_call: -; j_call: TRBJ2-7; v_call: TRBV10-3
cdr3_nt: TGCGCCAGCAGCAAACGACAGGGCCAGAATACGAACACCGGGGAGCTGTTTTTT; cdr3_aa: CASSKRQGQNTNTGELFF; cdr3_length: 18; clone_size: many; d_call: TRBD1; j_call: TRBJ2-2; v_call: TRBV5-1
cdr3_nt: TGTGCCAGCAGCCCGACGGTTCCCTCCTACGAGCAGTACTTC; cdr3_aa: CASSPTVPSYEQYF; cdr3_length: 14; clone_size: few; d_call: -; j_call: TRBJ2-7; v_call: TRBV9
cdr3_nt: TGTGCCAGCAGCCGCGACAGGGTCCCTGAAGCTTTCTTT; cdr3_aa: CASSRDRVPEAFF; cdr3_length: 13; clone_size: -; d_call: TRBD1; j_call: TRBJ1-1; v_call: TRBV13
cdr3_nt: TGTGCCACCAGCAGGGGAGGGGGCACCTACGAGCAGTACTTC; cdr3_aa: CATSRGGGTYEQYF; cdr3_length: 14; clone_size: many; d_call: -; j_call: TRBJ2-7; v_call: TRBV15
cdr3_nt: TGTGCCAGCTCGCCTCCCGGGACAAAAGGCTTCTATGGCTACACCTTC; cdr3_aa: CASSPPGTKGFYGYTF; cdr3_length: 16; clone_size: few; d_call: -; j_call: TRBJ1-2; v_call: TRBV18
cdr3_nt: TGTGCCAGCAGTTTGGTCAGGGACCCTGGGAAGACCCAGTACTTC; cdr3_aa: CASSLVRDPGKTQYF; cdr3_length: 15; clone_size: -; d_call: -; j_call: TRBJ2-5; v_call: TRBV28
cdr3_nt: TGTGCCAGCAGTCCGACAGGGCTAACTGACTATGGCTACACCTTC; cdr3_aa: CASSPTGLTDYGYTF; cdr3_length: 15; clone_size: many; d_call: TRBD1; j_call: TRBJ1-2; v_call: TRBV28
cdr3_nt: TGTGCCAGTAGTATGAGGGGAGCCGCCGCCTTTGGCTACACCTTC; cdr3_aa: CASSMRGAAAFGYTF; cdr3_length: 15; clone_size: few; d_call: -; j_call: TRBJ1-2; v_call: TRBV19
cdr3_nt: TGTGCCAGCAGTTTCGACAGGGGGCACCATAGCAATCAGCCCCAGCATTTT; cdr3_aa: CASSFDRGHHSNQPQHF; cdr3_length: 17; clone_size: many; d_call: TRBD1; j_call: TRBJ1-5; v_call: TRBV6-2/TRBV6-3
cdr3_nt: TGTGCCAGCAGTGAGTTGGACGAGCAGTACTTC; cdr3_aa: CASSELDEQYF; cdr3_length: 11; clone_size: many; d_call: -; j_call: TRBJ2-7; v_call: TRBV6-1
cdr3_nt: TGTGCCAGCAGGACGGGCGGGAGCTCCTACGAGCAGTACTTC; cdr3_aa: CASRTGGSSYEQYF; cdr3_length: 14; clone_size: -; d_call: TRBD2; j_call: TRBJ2-7; v_call: TRBV28
cdr3_nt: TGTGCCAGCATCCCTAGGACTAGCGGGAGGGACGAGCAGTTCTTC; cdr3_aa: CASIPRTSGRDEQFF; cdr3_length: 15; clone_size: many; d_call: TRBD2; j_call: TRBJ2-1; v_call: TRBV27
cdr3_nt: TGCAGTGCTAGAAGAGCCTACGAGCAGTACTTC; cdr3_aa: CSARRAYEQYF; cdr3_length: 11; clone_size: few; d_call: -; j_call: TRBJ2-7; v_call: TRBV20-1
cdr3_nt: TGCAGTGCTCAGCGGGGACGCCAAGAGACCCAGTACTTC; cdr3_aa: CSAQRGRQETQYF; cdr3_length: 13; clone_size: few; d_call: TRBD2; j_call: TRBJ2-5; v_call: TRBV20-1
cdr3_nt: TGTGCCAGCAGTCCCTTGGGGGGGGAGGGGGAGACCCAGTACTTC; cdr3_aa: CASSPLGGEGETQYF; cdr3_length: 15; clone_size: many; d_call: TRBD2; j_call: TRBJ2-5; v_call: TRBV12-3/TRBV12-4
cdr3_nt: TGTGCCAGCAGGCTACAGGGGAGCTCCTACGAGCAGTACTTC; cdr3_aa: CASRLQGSSYEQYF; cdr3_length: 14; clone_size: many; d_call: TRBD1; j_call: TRBJ2-7; v_call: TRBV28
cdr3_nt: TGTGCCAGCAGCCCATCAGGGACTAGCGGGAATACCGGGGAGCTGTTTTTT; cdr3_aa: CASSPSGTSGNTGELFF; cdr3_length: 17; clone_size: many; d_call: TRBD2; j_call: TRBJ2-2; v_call: TRBV7-9
cdr3_nt: TGTGCCAGCAGCTTAGAGCTGGGGGAGGGGAGCAATCAGCCCCAGCATTTT; cdr3_aa: CASSLELGEGSNQPQHF; cdr3_length: 17; clone_size: many; d_call: -; j_call: TRBJ1-5; v_call: TRBV7-9
cdr3_nt: TGTGCCAGTAGTATCCCAATCGGGGAGCTGTTTTTT; cdr3_aa: CASSIPIGELFF; cdr3_length: 12; clone_size: -; d_call: -; j_call: TRBJ2-2; v_call: TRBV19
cdr3_nt: TGTGCCAGCAGTTATAGGACAGGGGGCAACTATGGCTACACCTTC; cdr3_aa: CASSYRTGGNYGYTF; cdr3_length: 15; clone_size: many; d_call: TRBD1; j_call: TRBJ1-2; v_call: TRBV6-5
cdr3_nt: TGTGCCAGCAACTCGGCTAGCGGGTCCGGGGAGCTGTTTTTT; cdr3_aa: CASNSASGSGELFF; cdr3_length: 14; clone_size: -; d_call: TRBD2; j_call: TRBJ2-2; v_call: TRBV7-9
cdr3_nt: TGTGCTAGCAGCTCTAGTCCACTCAAGAACACCGGGGAGCTGTTTTTT; cdr3_aa: CASSSSPLKNTGELFF; cdr3_length: 16; clone_size: many; d_call: -; j_call: TRBJ2-2; v_call: TRBV7-7
cdr3_nt: TGTGCCAGTTGGGGAGGCAATCAGCCCCAGCATTTT; cdr3_aa: CASWGGNQPQHF; cdr3_length: 12; clone_size: many; d_call: -; j_call: TRBJ1-5; v_call: TRBV12-3/TRBV12-4
cdr3_nt: TGTGCCAGCAGAGGGACAGGGAGCTATGGCTACACCTTC; cdr3_aa: CASRGTGSYGYTF; cdr3_length: 13; clone_size: many; d_call: TRBD1; j_call: TRBJ1-2; v_call: TRBV6-5
cdr3_nt: TGTGCCAGCAGACAGACAGGGCCCGGGGAGCTGTTTTTT; cdr3_aa: CASRQTGPGELFF; cdr3_length: 13; clone_size: many; d_call: TRBD1; j_call: TRBJ2-2; v_call: TRBV12-3/TRBV12-4
cdr3_nt: TGCGCCAGCAGCTTGGGTCCGGAAAGCAATCAGCCCCAGCATTTT; cdr3_aa: CASSLGPESNQPQHF; cdr3_length: 15; clone_size: many; d_call: -; j_call: TRBJ1-5; v_call: TRBV5-1
cdr3_nt: TGTGCCAGTAGTATTGGGACAGGGGCTTGGGGTCCTGAAGCTTTCTTT; cdr3_aa: CASSIGTGAWGPEAFF; cdr3_length: 16; clone_size: many; d_call: TRBD1; j_call: TRBJ1-1; v_call: TRBV19
cdr3_nt: TGTGCCAGCAGAGCCGGACGGGGGGCTGGCAATCAGCCCCAGCATTTT; cdr3_aa: CASRAGRGAGNQPQHF; cdr3_length: 16; clone_size: many; d_call: -; j_call: TRBJ1-5; v_call: TRBV28
cdr3_nt: TGTGCCAGCAGCCTTGGGACAGGGAGTGAAGCTTTCTTT; cdr3_aa: CASSLGTGSEAFF; cdr3_length: 13; clone_size: many; d_call: TRBD1; j_call: TRBJ1-1; v_call: TRBV11-2
cdr3_nt: TGTGCCAGCTCACCGTCCCTTCCTACGAACACCGGGGAGCTGTTTTTT; cdr3_aa: CASSPSLPTNTGELFF; cdr3_length: 16; clone_size: many; d_call: -; j_call: TRBJ2-2; v_call: TRBV18
cdr3_nt: TGTGCCTACCGCCGCCGGGACAGGGGTGGGAATTCACCCCTCCACTTT; cdr3_aa: CAYRRRDRGGNSPLHF; cdr3_length: 16; clone_size: many; d_call: TRBD1; j_call: TRBJ1-6; v_call: TRBV30
cdr3_nt: TGTGCCAGTAGTTCAACAACCTCCGGGACAGGGAGAGAGACCCAGTACTTC; cdr3_aa: CASSSTTSGTGRETQYF; cdr3_length: 17; clone_size: few; d_call: TRBD1; j_call: TRBJ2-5; v_call: TRBV19